This is a list of T cell receptor beta chains from one sample in a study of cytomegalovirus exposure and HLA in healthy donors. Profiling relied on immunoSEQ multiplex PCR, and the TCRdb table lists in-frame clones only, not all of them. The sample holds roughly 190,000 clones, 65% to 80% seen once. Material for sequencing was PBMCs. These receptors were taken from a woman between 40 and 50 years old in good health and CMV-seronegative. CDR3s include the opening cysteine and the closing phenylalanine or tryptophan. The order of the fields is V gene, clone size, J gene, D gene, CDR3 DNA, CDR3 protein. D genes are given only for firm matches. The size entry is marked missing in some rows and otherwise reads once, few, many or a size class.

TRBV4-2	NA	TRBJ2-1	TRBD1	TGTGCCAGCAGCCAAGATGGGAAGACAGGGGAGGTGAATGAGCAGTTCTTC	CASSQDGKTGEVNEQFF
TRBV7-9	NA	TRBJ2-2	TRBD2	TGTGCCAGTCTACACGGGGGGGCTGGTTTCACCGGGGAGCTGTTTTTT	CASLHGGAGFTGELFF
TRBV6-5	NA	TRBJ1-3	TRBD1	TGTGCCAGCAGTTACTCTACAGGGGGCCGGGGAAACACCATATATTTT	CASSYSTGGRGNTIYF
TRBV9	NA	TRBJ2-2	TRBD2	TGTGCCAGCAGCCTGCGGGACTATGGCACCGGGGAGCTGTTTTTT	CASSLRDYGTGELFF
TRBV4-1	NA	TRBJ2-3	TRBD2	TGCGCCAGCAGCTTCACGACTAGCGACCGACATCTTGATACGCAGTATTTT	CASSFTTSDRHLDTQYF
TRBV5-4	few	TRBJ2-3	NA	TGTGCCAGCAGCTTGGACTTCACAGATACGCAGTATTTT	CASSLDFTDTQYF
TRBV11-3	NA	TRBJ2-5	NA	TGTGCCAGCAGCCCCAGGGGTCCAGAGACCCAGTACTTC	CASSPRGPETQYF
TRBV10-3	NA	TRBJ1-6	TRBD1	TGTGCCACAAGGGAACCGGGACAGGGGAACTCACCCCTCCACTTT	CATREPGQGNSPLHF
TRBV5-1	NA	TRBJ2-7	NA	TGCGCCAGCAGCTTGGAGTCCAGTAGGGGTTACGAGCAGTACTTC	CASSLESSRGYEQYF
TRBV19	NA	TRBJ2-6	TRBD1	TGTGCCAGTAGCGGACAGGGTCTACGTGGGGCCAACGTCCTGACTTTC	CASSGQGLRGANVLTF